This is a list of T cell receptor beta chains from one sample in a study of chemoradiotherapy in HPV16-positive cancers. Sequencing used immunoSEQ multiplex PCR; TCRdb keeps in-frame clones, though not all of them. The sample has approximately 14,000 clones, about 91% seen once. The sequences come from blood, collected from a patient who underwent chemoradiotherapy. The receptor source for this set is a human donor with HPV-associated anogenital cancer. Each CDR3 is given with its conserved first and last residue. The order of the fields is J gene, D gene, V gene, clone size, CDR3 protein, CDR3 DNA. The D gene is left open where the match is weak. The size field is filled for only some rows; it gives once, few, many or a size class.

TRBJ2-1	NA	TRBV29-1	few	CSVEVVWDTYNEQFF	TGCAGCGTTGAAGTCGTTTGGGACACGTACAATGAGCAGTTCTTC
TRBJ1-5	TRBD1	TRBV2	NA	CASSGRQGVKLSNQPQHF	TGTGCCAGCAGTGGGCGACAGGGGGTTAAATTAAGCAATCAGCCCCAGCATTTT
TRBJ2-1	NA	TRBV7-2	NA	CASIPGAIGTTGVNEQFF	TGTGCCAGCATCCCGGGAGCCATAGGGACCACAGGGGTGAATGAGCAGTTCTTC
TRBJ2-7	NA	TRBV10-3	NA	CAIRPGLVEREQYF	TGTGCCATCAGGCCAGGGTTGGTAGAGAGGGAGCAGTACTTC
TRBJ2-1	TRBD2	TRBV27	once	CASSLGLAGNNEQFF	TGTGCCAGCAGTTTAGGTCTAGCGGGAAACAATGAGCAGTTCTTC
TRBJ1-2	NA	TRBV7-9	NA	CASSPDTNYGYTF	TGTGCCAGCAGCCCGGACACTAACTATGGCTACACCTTC
TRBJ2-1	TRBD1	TRBV5-1	NA	CASSPNRGSFGNEQFF	TGCGCCAGCAGCCCAAACAGGGGTAGTTTTGGGAATGAGCAGTTCTTC
TRBJ1-2	TRBD1	TRBV2	NA	CASSDLGQGVRGYTF	TGTGCCAGCAGTGACTTGGGACAGGGAGTCCGTGGCTACACCTTC
TRBJ2-7	TRBD1	TRBV11-2	NA	CASRAGTGIYF	TGTGCCAGCAGGGCCGGGACAGGGATATACTTC
TRBJ1-4	NA	TRBV19	NA	CASSREFAPGEKLFF	TGTGCCAGTAGTAGGGAATTCGCCCCCGGGGAAAAACTGTTTTTT
TRBJ2-6	TRBD2	TRBV2	once	CASSLTLRLAGTSGANVLTF	TGTGCCAGCAGTCTGACCCTGCGACTAGCGGGGACCTCTGGGGCCAACGTCCTGACTTTC
TRBJ1-1	TRBD1	TRBV18	NA	CASSPPDRALEAFF	TGTGCCAGCTCACCACCGGACAGGGCCCTTGAAGCTTTCTTT
TRBJ2-2	NA	TRBV15	large	CATSRDHEGPGELFF	TGTGCCACCAGCAGAGACCACGAAGGACCCGGGGAGCTGTTTTTT
TRBJ1-3	TRBD1	TRBV7-9	NA	CASSFPGQGQDTIYF	TGTGCCAGCAGCTTTCCGGGACAGGGGCAAGACACCATATATTTT
TRBJ2-1	NA	TRBV7-3	once	CASSPGEGIYNEQFF	TGTGCCAGCAGCCCCGGAGAGGGGATCTACAATGAGCAGTTCTTC
TRBJ1-2	NA	TRBV10-3	NA	CAISENPWGREGGYTF	TGTGCCATCAGTGAGAACCCCTGGGGGCGCGAAGGGGGCTACACCTTC
TRBJ1-1	NA	TRBV18	NA	CASSPGQTEAFF	TGTGCCAGCTCACCCGGACAGACTGAAGCTTTCTTT
TRBJ1-3	NA	TRBV9	NA	CASSVVGGGDTIYF	TGTGCCAGCAGCGTAGTCGGAGGGGGAGACACCATATATTTT
TRBJ1-3	TRBD1	TRBV19	NA	CASSRQGLGSSGNTIYF	TGTGCCAGTAGCAGACAGGGGCTCGGGAGCTCTGGAAACACCATATATTTT
TRBJ1-2	NA	TRBV5-4	NA	CASSAPDYGYTF	TGTGCCAGCAGCGCCCCGGACTATGGCTACACCTTC
TRBJ1-2	NA	TRBV18	once	CASSLDRSSDGYTF	TGTGCCAGCTCATTAGACCGCTCTTCAGATGGCTACACCTTC
TRBJ2-2	TRBD1	TRBV7-9	NA	CASSWDRYTGELFF	TGTGCCAGCAGCTGGGACAGATACACCGGGGAGCTGTTTTTT
TRBJ2-7	TRBD2	TRBV5-1	once	CASSMSSGASSYEQYF	TGCGCCAGCAGCATGTCTAGCGGGGCGAGCTCCTACGAGCAGTACTTC
TRBJ2-1	TRBD1	TRBV6-6	NA	CASSYSISGGNEQFF	TGTGCCAGCAGTTACTCGATCTCAGGGGGCAATGAGCAGTTCTTC
TRBJ2-7	TRBD1	TRBV5-6	NA	CASSLGFGQGSYEQYF	TGTGCCAGCAGCTTGGGTTTCGGACAGGGGTCCTACGAGCAGTACTTC
TRBJ1-1	TRBD1	TRBV14	NA	CASSPDRGRVAFF	TGTGCCAGCAGCCCGGACAGGGGGCGGGTTGCTTTCTTT
TRBJ1-6	TRBD1	TRBV28	NA	CASSSAGTGDSPLHF	TGTGCCAGCAGTTCCGCCGGGACAGGGGATTCACCCCTCCACTTT
TRBJ2-2	NA	TRBV27	NA	CASRSLVPTGELFF	TGTGCCAGCAGATCTCTAGTCCCCACCGGGGAGCTGTTTTTT
TRBJ2-3	TRBD1	TRBV7-3	NA	CASSLWGQGLSDTQYF	TGTGCCAGCAGCTTATGGGGACAGGGTCTTTCAGATACGCAGTATTTT
TRBJ1-2	TRBD1	TRBV30	NA	CAWSMTGGGYGYTF	TGTGCCTGGAGTATGACAGGGGGGGGCTATGGCTACACCTTC
TRBJ1-4	TRBD1	TRBV19	NA	CASSPRQGGINEKLFF	TGTGCCAGTAGTCCCCGCCAGGGGGGGATTAATGAAAAACTGTTTTTT
TRBJ1-3	NA	TRBV29-1	NA	CSGHSSGNTIYF	TGCAGCGGACATTCCTCTGGAAACACCATATATTTT
TRBJ2-1	NA	TRBV19	once	CASTPRGGRSYNEQFF	TGTGCCAGTACCCCAAGGGGGGGTAGATCCTACAATGAGCAGTTCTTC
TRBJ1-2	NA	TRBV10-3	NA	CAISANKGNGYTF	TGTGCCATCAGTGCAAACAAAGGGAATGGCTACACCTTC
TRBJ1-2	TRBD1	TRBV6-9	once	CASSYVQGGLRGYTF	TGTGCCAGCAGTTACGTACAGGGGGGACTGAGAGGCTACACCTTC
TRBJ2-7	TRBD1	TRBV11-2	NA	CASSPTGQGYEQYF	TGTGCCAGCAGCCCGACGGGACAGGGGTACGAGCAGTACTTC
TRBJ1-2	TRBD1	TRBV12-5	NA	CASGLGQNYGYTF	TGTGCTAGTGGCCTGGGACAGAACTATGGCTACACCTTC
TRBJ1-1	NA	TRBV6-1	NA	CASRQGMNTEAFF	TGTGCCAGCAGGCAGGGTATGAACACTGAAGCTTTCTTT
TRBJ2-5	TRBD2	TRBV30	NA	CAWSVWTSGGPKGETQYF	TGTGCCTGGAGTGTTTGGACTAGCGGGGGACCTAAGGGGGAGACCCAGTACTTC
TRBJ2-3	TRBD2	TRBV19	NA	CASRGLAEGRTDTQYF	TGTGCCAGTAGGGGGCTAGCGGAGGGGCGCACAGATACGCAGTATTTT